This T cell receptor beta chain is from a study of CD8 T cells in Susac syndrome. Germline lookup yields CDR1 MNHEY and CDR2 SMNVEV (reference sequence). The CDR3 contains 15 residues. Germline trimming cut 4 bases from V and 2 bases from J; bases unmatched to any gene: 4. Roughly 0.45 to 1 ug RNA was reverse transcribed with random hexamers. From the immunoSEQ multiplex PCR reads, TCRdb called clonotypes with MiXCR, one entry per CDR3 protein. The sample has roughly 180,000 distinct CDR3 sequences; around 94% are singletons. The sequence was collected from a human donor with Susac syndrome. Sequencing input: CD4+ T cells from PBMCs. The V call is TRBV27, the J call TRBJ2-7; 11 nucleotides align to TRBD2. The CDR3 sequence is CASSSGTSGTYEQYF. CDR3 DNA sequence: TGTGCCAGCAGTTCCGGGACTAGCGGTACCTACGAGCAGTACTTC.